This TCR beta chain was sequenced during a study of T cells in localized non-small cell lung cancer. Study observations and caveats: Increased T cell density in blood showed an association with longer overall survival. A median of about 58 of the top 100 tumor clones appeared in adjacent lung, which was paired and uninvolved. Tumor showed lower T cell clonality than uninvolved adjacent lung, where it was highest. Tumor samples were not multi-region, leaving intratumor heterogeneity unexcluded.

Method: immunoSEQ multiplex PCR; TCRdb's copy keeps in-frame clones and lacks some. The repertoire holds 23,000 or so clones, with roughly 86% as singletons. Note on this clone: Its target is unknown.

The sequences come from peripheral blood, collected before any cancer treatment. The TCR originated in a male donor aged 60 or older with stage II squamous cell lung carcinoma.

The CDR3 sequence is CASAFSEGHGYTF. The CDR3 DNA reads as TGTGCCAGCGCGTTTAGTGAGGGTCACGGCTACACCTTC. V and J are TRBV5-5 and TRBJ1-2; D not certain. Germline-derived CDR1 and CDR2 are SGHKS and YYEKEE (reference sequence). This CDR3 comprises 13 residues. V lost 7 bases, J lost 8 bases, and 18 bases lay in between. The full variable domain, with the rest looked up from reference TRBV5-5 and TRBJ1-2, is DAGVTQSPTHLIKTRGQQVTLRCSPISGHKSVSWYQQVLGQGPQFIFQYYEKEERGRGNFPDRFSARQFPNYSSELNVNALLLGDSALYLCASAFSEGHGYTFGSGTRLTVV.